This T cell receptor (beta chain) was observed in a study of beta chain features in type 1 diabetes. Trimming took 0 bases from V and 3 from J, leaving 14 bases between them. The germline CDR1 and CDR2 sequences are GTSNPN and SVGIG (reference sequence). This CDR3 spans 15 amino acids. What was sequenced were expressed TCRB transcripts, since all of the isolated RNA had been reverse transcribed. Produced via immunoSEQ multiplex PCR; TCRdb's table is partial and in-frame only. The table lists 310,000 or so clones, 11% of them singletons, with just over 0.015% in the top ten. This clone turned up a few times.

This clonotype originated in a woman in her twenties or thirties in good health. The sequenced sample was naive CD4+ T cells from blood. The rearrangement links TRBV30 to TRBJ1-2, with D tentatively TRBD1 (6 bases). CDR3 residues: CAWSVGQPGDYGYTF. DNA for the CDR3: TGTGCCTGGAGTGTAGGGCAGCCAGGGGACTATGGCTACACCTTC.